This T cell receptor beta chain came from a study of cytomegalovirus exposure and HLA in healthy donors (dated by TCRdb to about 2017). With respect to the entire study: An earlier analysis of roughly 570 of the donors reported 250 to 350 Gb of sequence data and 95 million to 120 million unique TCR beta sequences obtained from around 190 million T cells. An early release that covered around 590 HLA-typed donors contained about 300 gigabases of sequencing data and 80 million or so unique TCR sequences. Of the roughly 430 genotyped donors, over 70% fell in the genetic ancestry cluster associated with self-reported Caucasian donors. The study was designed to test whether signatures of past pathogen exposure could be identified by cataloging public T cell receptors. The study profiled the T cell repertoires of around 700 subjects by immunosequencing and related them to cytomegalovirus serostatus. Besides the first cohort of about 730 subjects, a separate validation cohort made up of 120 different subjects was used. To predict cytomegalovirus infection status, the study combined high-throughput TCR immunosequencing, statistical association of individual TCRs with disease status, and machine learning. A later analysis re-examined previously published TCR beta repertoires from just over 650 donors and added high-resolution HLA genotyping to investigate patterns of TCR occurrence. Rather than drawing on any new phenotypic data, the later analysis identified candidate immune exposures from TCR beta sequences and the way those sequences occurred across donors. To decide whether each TCR beta V gene segment behaved as functional or pseudogenic, an earlier analysis of fewer than 750 of the donors relied on high-throughput TCR beta sequencing. Donor age, sex, ethnicity and CMV serostatus were collected together with the repertoire data. In a later genetic analysis, genome-wide SNP genotypes for about three fifths of the roughly 670 donors were used, and that subset was treated as a discovery cohort. Every repertoire in the discovery cohort had been generated on one and the same sequencing platform. HLA typing included class I and class II loci at four-digit resolution. The number of typed donors differed by locus: about 620-640 for A, B, C, DRB1 and DQB1; some 540 for DQA1; about 600 for DPA1; and about 470 for DPB1. Because of strong linkage in the cohort, 4 to 6 DR-DQ haplotypes were treated as single units for association and clustering. Across 300 to 400 genotyped donors of the cohort, an average of roughly 200,000 unique TCR beta nucleotide sequences per donor were sequenced, and roughly a sixth of those sequences were non-productive. The investigation overall reported the following: Presence/absence analyses assumed roughly uniform sequencing depth across donors, an assumption that may not hold. Because the 87-base-pair reads could not distinguish some IMGT-functional V segments, including TRBV6-2 and TRBV6-3, those segments were excluded. V-gene and J-gene trimming of TCR beta chains was associated with a missense DCLRE1C variant in a later genetic analysis, and the association was replicated in an independent cohort. Compared with the roughly 670-donor mean, donors in an Asian-associated ancestry cluster had fewer N-insertions in productive TCRs, according to a later genetic analysis. A further reported finding was that TCR beta sequences accurately predicted the HLA-A and HLA-B alleles for most subjects in the first cohort. In the study, about 150 TCR beta chains were listed as associated with cytomegalovirus. According to a later analysis, most CMV-associated TCR beta chains appeared to be HLA-restricted, and the HLA associations seemed to be driven largely by CMV exposure. Broadly in line with IMGT annotations, most TCR beta V segments showed up in productive rearrangements about 87% or about 30% of the time in an earlier analysis of about 500 of the donors. Assigning TCR associations to individual alleles was difficult when HLA alleles, especially DR and DQ, strongly co-occurred. Specific HLA alleles were associated with 16,951 TCR beta sequences at a false discovery rate of 0.05 in a later analysis. Compared with equally common non-associated chains, HLA-associated TCR beta chains in a later analysis were more clonally expanded and had lower generation probabilities. A group of highly shared sequence variants was considered likely to be a technical artifact of the sequencing pipeline. Immune exposure information for the cohort was limited to CMV serostatus. According to a later analysis, parvovirus B19, influenza, CMV and Epstein-Barr virus appeared linked to several top co-occurrence clusters. Because counts were too low, more than 15 rarely observed V segments, including chromosome 9 orphons, were excluded from the earlier analysis of several hundred of the donors. Linkage disequilibrium might explain the correlated functional status among segregating V segments, but an unknown experimental factor could not be ruled out. In both the original and validation cohorts, the classifier was reported to diagnose cytomegalovirus status with high specificity and sensitivity. Most TCR sequences were seen in very few donors, while some public TCRs were found in many individuals. The authors suggested that the approach could potentially be extended to other disease states and immunological phenotypes. In this cohort, only TCR beta chains were sequenced, and detectable features were limited by the absence of alpha or paired-chain data. According to a later analysis, TCR association rates differed among HLA loci, with DRB1 alleles showing the most associated TCRs and HLA-C alleles showing the fewest. Because some donors lacked HLA typing at each locus, the association tests relied only on the typed subset. A few of the identified cytomegalovirus-associated TCR beta chains were confirmed in vitro to be specific for cytomegalovirus antigens.

The cohort consisted of 600 to 750 healthy bone marrow donors. At the time of sampling, all cohort members were nominally healthy, though unrecorded immune exposures were likely present. The donor was CMV seronegative and was included in the group of a few hundred seronegative cohort members. Every donor gave a peripheral blood sample, and the peripheral blood mononuclear cells from that sample were used for TCR beta sequencing. Genomic DNA was extracted from the blood cell samples with the Qiagen DNeasy Blood Extraction Kit. To prepare the library, the immunoSEQ multiplex PCR assay was applied. The multiplex PCR relied on a mix of 60 forward primers for TCR Vbeta segments and 13 reverse primers for TCR Jbeta segments. Amplification of the CDR3 region of rearranged TCR beta genes was performed with a multiplex PCR assay on genomic DNA. Amplified TCR beta libraries were sequenced as 87-base-pair reads on the Illumina HiSeq System. The original methods were these. Across the 500 to 750 repertoires, a later analysis counted tens of millions of unique TCR beta chains, 8.5 million to 12 million of which were shared by at least two donors. Raw reads were error-corrected and collapsed into unique sequences by a nearest-neighbor algorithm in which closely related sequences were merged to remove PCR and sequencing errors. To assign V, D and J gene segments, CDR3 sequences were aligned to IMGT reference sequences. Each retained sequence needed at least a six-nucleotide match to both a V gene segment and a J gene segment. Rearrangements were called productive when the CDR3 lacked stop codons and stayed in frame with V and J; all others were non-productive. Following IMGT convention, CDR3 was defined as the stretch from the second conserved V-encoded cysteine up to the conserved J-encoded phenylalanine. The earlier analysis of about 530 of the donors excluded any sequence lacking an unambiguous match to a single V gene segment. In an earlier analysis of several hundred of the donors, V segments were called functional above 56.7% productive rearrangements and were called segregating when the between-donor standard deviation exceeded 5%. A statistical classification framework was developed to diagnose cytomegalovirus status using the catalog of TCR beta chain sequences. In a later analysis, TCR nucleotide sequences were compared against IMGT/GENE-DB human TR gene sequences so that V and J genes could be assigned. A later analysis assigned CDR3 sequences and most-parsimonious VDJ recombination scenarios with the TCRdist pipeline. A later analysis defined each TCR beta chain by its CDR3 amino acid sequence plus V-gene family, and excluded reads lacking a unique V-gene family. In a later analysis, 500 to 700 highly shared, low-generation-probability nucleotide sequences were removed to address suspected cross-contamination and a sequencing artifact. In a later analysis, a clonal expansion index was calculated for each public chain from normalized within-repertoire ranks of inferred template counts. Generation probabilities in a later analysis came from a VDJ recombination model fitted to out-of-frame rearrangements, and those results were checked against IGoR. In a later analysis, TCR-TCR, TCR-HLA and TCR-CMV co-occurrence was scored with hypergeometric tests, and a repertoire-size bias correction was applied to TCR pairs. To estimate false discovery rates, a later analysis permuted the HLA or CMV assignments 20 times. In a later analysis, co-occurring TCRs were grouped using DBSCAN, and TCRdist sequence similarity was added for clustering within HLA-allele-positive subsets. For co-occurrence clustering, repertoires with fewer than 30,000 or more than 120,000 public chains were excluded, along with roughly 5 repertoires with anomalous nucleotide sharing. The immuneACCESS repertoire file appears here via TCRdb, limited to in-frame rearrangements. These files lack a portion of the clones; in checked studies, under half of the deficit traces to unresolved V genes, and the cause of the others is not known. That table supplies the V and J calls and clone size; D and trimming were determined from the DNA. The sample table shows roughly 120,000 clones, and over 65% are seen once. The biggest ten clones account for roughly 0.9% of the sample.

About this clone itself: Its binding antigen is unknown. Per-base quality was not reported, and no clone a single base away is much larger than it.

Reading the germline V gene (reference sequence) gives CDR1 PRHDT and CDR2 FYEKMQ. V is shortened by 3 bases, J by 1 base, and the region joining them spans 9 bases. The CDR3 contains 15 residues, cysteine and phenylalanine counted. Only the CDR3 DNA is retained, 45 bases long and in frame from the first base. Specimen: PBMCs. The rearrangement combines TRBV13 with TRBJ2-2, with TRBD2 perhaps the D gene, on 5 matching bases. The clonotype was recovered from a woman aged 25 to 39 in good health and CMV-seronegative. The encoded CDR3 is CASSFAGRNTGELFF. The base sequence is TGTGCCAGCAGCTTCGCGGGCCGGAACACCGGGGAGCTGTTTTTT.